This T cell receptor beta chain was obtained from a study of technical replicates of blood from several donors. Measured with immunoSEQ multiplex PCR; TCRdb has only the in-frame clones, and not every one. Among approximately 70,000 clones listed, 92% were seen once. Trimming cost V 8 bases and J 2 bases, with 12 bases left between them. This CDR3 is built from 13 residues. Germline values: CDR1 SNHLY, CDR2 FYNNEI. V is TRBV2 and J is TRBJ1-2, with D perhaps TRBD1 (5 bases). This receptor was identified in a human donor in good health. The sample taken for sequencing was T cells isolated from PBMCs. The CDR3 nucleotides are TGTGCCAGCCACGGGGGGTTGAACTATGGCTACACCTTC. This codes for CASHGGLNYGYTF.